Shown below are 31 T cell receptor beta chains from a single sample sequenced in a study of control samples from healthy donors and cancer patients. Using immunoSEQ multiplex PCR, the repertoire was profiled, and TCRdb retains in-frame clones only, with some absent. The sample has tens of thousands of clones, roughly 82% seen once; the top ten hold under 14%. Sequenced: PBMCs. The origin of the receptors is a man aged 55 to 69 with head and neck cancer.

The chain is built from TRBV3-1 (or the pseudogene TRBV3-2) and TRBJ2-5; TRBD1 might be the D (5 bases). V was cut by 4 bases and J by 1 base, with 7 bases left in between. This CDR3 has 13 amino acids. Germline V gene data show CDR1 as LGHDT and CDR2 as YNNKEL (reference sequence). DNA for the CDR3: TGTGCCAGCAGCCGGGGCGGCCAAGAGACCCAGTACTTC. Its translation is CASSRGGQETQYF.

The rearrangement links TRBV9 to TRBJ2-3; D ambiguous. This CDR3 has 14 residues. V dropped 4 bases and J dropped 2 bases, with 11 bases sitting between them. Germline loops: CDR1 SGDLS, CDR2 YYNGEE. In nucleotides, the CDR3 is TGTGCCAGCAGCCCCAGACCTCCCACAGATACGCAGTATTTT. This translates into CASSPRPPTDTQYF.

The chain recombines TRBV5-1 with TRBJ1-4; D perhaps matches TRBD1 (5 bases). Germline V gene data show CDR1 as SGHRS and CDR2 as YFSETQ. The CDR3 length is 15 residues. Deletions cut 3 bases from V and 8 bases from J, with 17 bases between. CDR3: CASSSQGSQGEKLFF. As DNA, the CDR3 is TGCGCCAGCAGCTCTCAAGGTTCCCAGGGCGAAAAACTGTTTTTT. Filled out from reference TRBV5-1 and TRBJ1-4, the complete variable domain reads KAGVTQTPRYLIKTRGQQVTLSCSPISGHRSVSWYQQTPGQGLQFLFEYFSETQRNKGNFPGRFSGRQFSNSRSEMNVSTLELGDSALYLCASSSQGSQGEKLFFGSGTQLSVL.

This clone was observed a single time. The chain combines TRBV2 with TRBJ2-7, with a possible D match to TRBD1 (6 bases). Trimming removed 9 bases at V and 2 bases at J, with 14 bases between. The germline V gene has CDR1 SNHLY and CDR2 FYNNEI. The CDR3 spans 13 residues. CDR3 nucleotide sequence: TGTGCCAGACAGGGTATGTTAACCTACGAGCAGTACTTC. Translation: CARQGMLTYEQYF.

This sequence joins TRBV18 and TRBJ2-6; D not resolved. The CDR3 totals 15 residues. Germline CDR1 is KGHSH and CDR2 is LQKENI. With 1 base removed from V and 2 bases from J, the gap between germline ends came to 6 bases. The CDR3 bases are TGTGCCAGCTCACCACAAGGGACTGGGGCCAACGTCCTGACTTTC. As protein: CASSPQGTGANVLTF.

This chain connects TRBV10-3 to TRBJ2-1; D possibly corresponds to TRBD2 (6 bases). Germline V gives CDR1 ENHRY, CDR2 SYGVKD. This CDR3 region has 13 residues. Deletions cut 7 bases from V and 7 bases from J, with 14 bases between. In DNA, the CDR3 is TGTGCCATCAATGCGGAACGGGGGAATGAGCAGTTCTTC. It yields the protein CAINAERGNEQFF.

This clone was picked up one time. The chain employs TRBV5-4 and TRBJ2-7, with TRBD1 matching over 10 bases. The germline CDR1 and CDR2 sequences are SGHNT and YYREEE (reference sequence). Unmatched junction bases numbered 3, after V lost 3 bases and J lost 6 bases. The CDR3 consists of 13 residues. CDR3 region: CASSSDRGSEQYF. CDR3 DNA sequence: TGTGCCAGCAGCTCGGACAGGGGGAGCGAGCAGTACTTC.

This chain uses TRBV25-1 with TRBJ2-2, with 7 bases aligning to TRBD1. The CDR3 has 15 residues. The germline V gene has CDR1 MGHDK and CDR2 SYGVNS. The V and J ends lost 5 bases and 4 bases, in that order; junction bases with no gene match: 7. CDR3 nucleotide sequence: TGTGCCAGCAGTAAAGGGGGCAGGGTCACCGGGGAGCTGTTTTTT. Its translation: CASSKGGRVTGELFF.

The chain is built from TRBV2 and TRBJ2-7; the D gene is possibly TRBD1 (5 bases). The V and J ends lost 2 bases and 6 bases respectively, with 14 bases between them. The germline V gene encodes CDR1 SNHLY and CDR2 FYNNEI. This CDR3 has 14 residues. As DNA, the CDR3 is TGTGCCAGCAGTGAAAGGGGTCAAGTGGGCGAGCAGTACTTC. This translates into CASSERGQVGEQYF.

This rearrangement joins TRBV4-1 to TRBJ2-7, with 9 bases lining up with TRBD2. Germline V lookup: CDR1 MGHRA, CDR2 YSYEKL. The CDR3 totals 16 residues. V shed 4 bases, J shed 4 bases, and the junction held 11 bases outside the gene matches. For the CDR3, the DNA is TGCGCCAGCAGCCCCTCTTGGAGCGGGAGGACATACGAGCAGTACTTC. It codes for CASSPSWSGRTYEQYF.

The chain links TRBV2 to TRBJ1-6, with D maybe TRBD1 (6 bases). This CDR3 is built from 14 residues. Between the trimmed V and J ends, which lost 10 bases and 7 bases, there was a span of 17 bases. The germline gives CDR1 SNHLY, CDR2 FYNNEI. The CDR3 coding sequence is TGTGCCACTGACCTCACAGGGAGGAATTCACCCCTCCACTTT. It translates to CATDLTGRNSPLHF.

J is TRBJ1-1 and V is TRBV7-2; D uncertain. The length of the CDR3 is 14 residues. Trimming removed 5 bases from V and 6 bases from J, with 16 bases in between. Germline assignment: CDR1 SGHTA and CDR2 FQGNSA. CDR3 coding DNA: TGTGCCAGCAGCCCACGATCCCTGATCGCTGAAGCTTTCTTT. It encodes CASSPRSLIAEAFF.

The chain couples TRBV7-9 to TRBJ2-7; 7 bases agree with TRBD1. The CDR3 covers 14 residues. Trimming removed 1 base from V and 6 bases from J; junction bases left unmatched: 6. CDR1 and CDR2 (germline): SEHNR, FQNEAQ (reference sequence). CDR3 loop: CASSLGQGKAEQYF. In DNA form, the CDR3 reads TGTGCCAGCAGCTTAGGACAGGGCAAGGCCGAGCAGTACTTC.

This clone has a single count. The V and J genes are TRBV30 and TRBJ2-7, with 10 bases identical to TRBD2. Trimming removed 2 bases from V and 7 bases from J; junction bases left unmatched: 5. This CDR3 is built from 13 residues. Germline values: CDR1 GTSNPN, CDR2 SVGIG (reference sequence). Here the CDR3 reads CAWSLTSGTEQYF. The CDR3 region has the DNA TGTGCCTGGAGTCTCACTAGCGGGACTGAGCAGTACTTC.

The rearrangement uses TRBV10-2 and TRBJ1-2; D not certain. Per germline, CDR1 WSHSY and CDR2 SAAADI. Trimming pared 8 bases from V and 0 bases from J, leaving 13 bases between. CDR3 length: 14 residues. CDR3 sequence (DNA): TGCGCCAGCCGCCCCCCCGGAGCTAACTATGGCTACACCTTC. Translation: CASRPPGANYGYTF.

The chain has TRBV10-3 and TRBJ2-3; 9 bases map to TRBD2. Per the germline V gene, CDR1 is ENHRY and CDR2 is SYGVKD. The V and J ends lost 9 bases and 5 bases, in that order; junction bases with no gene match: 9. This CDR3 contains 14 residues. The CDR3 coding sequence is TGTGCCATTGGGGCTAGCGGGACAGTAGATACGCAGTATTTT. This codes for CAIGASGTVDTQYF.

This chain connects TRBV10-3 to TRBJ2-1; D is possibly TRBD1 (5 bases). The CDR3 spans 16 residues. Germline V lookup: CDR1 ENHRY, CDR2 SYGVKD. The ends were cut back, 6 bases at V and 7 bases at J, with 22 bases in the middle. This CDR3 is CAISPGHPPQRNEQFF. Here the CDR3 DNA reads TGTGCCATCAGCCCCGGACACCCTCCGCAGCGTAATGAGCAGTTCTTC.

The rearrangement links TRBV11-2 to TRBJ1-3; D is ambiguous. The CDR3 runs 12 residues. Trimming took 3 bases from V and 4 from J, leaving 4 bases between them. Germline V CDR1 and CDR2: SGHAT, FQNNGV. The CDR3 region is CASSFPGNTIYF. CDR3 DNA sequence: TGTGCCAGCAGCTTTCCGGGAAACACCATATATTTT.

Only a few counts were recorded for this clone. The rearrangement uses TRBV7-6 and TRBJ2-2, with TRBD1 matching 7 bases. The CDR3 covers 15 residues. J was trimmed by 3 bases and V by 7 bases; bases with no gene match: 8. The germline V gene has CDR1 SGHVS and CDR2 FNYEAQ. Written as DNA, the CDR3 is TGTGCCAGCACTCCGACACAGGGGTACACCGGGGAGCTGTTTTTT. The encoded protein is CASTPTQGYTGELFF.

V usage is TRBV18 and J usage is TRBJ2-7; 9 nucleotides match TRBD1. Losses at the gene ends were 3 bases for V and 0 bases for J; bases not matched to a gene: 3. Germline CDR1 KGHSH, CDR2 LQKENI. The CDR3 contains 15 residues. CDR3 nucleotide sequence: TGTGCCAGCTCACCTGGACAGGGGTTCTCCTACGAGCAGTACTTC. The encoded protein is CASSPGQGFSYEQYF.

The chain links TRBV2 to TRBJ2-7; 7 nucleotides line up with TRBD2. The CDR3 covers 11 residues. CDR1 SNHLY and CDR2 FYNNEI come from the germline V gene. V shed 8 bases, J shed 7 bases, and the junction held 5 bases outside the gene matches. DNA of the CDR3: TGTGCCAGCCGACTAGCACCTGAGCAGTACTTC. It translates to CASRLAPEQYF.

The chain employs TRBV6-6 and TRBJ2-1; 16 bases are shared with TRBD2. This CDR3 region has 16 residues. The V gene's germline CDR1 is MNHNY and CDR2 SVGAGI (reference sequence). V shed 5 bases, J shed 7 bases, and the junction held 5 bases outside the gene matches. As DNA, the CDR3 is TGTGCCAGCAGTGGGACTAGCGGGAGGGTAGCGAATGAGCAGTTCTTC. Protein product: CASSGTSGRVANEQFF.

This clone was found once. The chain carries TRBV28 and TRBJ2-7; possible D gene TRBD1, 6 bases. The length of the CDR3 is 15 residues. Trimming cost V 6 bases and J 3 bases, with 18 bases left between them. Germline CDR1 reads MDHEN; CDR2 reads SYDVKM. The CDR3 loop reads CASSTSAGAFYEQYF. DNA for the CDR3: TGTGCCAGCAGCACCTCGGCAGGGGCTTTCTACGAGCAGTACTTC.

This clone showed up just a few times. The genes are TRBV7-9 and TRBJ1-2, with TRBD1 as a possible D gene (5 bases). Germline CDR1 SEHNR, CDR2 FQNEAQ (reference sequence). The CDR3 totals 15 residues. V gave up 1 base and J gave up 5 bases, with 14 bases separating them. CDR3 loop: CASSLDRAQGYGYTF. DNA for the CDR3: TGTGCCAGCAGCTTAGATAGGGCCCAGGGATATGGCTACACCTTC.

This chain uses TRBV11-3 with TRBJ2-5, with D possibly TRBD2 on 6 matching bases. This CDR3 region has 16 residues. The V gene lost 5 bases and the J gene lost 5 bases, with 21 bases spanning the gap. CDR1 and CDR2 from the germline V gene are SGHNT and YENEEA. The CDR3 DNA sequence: TGTGCCAGCAGCCCTTCCGGGACTTCCTTGGGGGAGACCCAGTACTTC. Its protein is CASSPSGTSLGETQYF. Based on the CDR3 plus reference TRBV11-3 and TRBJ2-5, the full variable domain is EAGVVQSPRYKIIEKKQPVAFWCNPISGHNTLYWYLQNLGQGPELLIRYENEEAVDDSQLPKDRFSAERLKGVDSTLKIQPAELGDSAVYLCASSPSGTSLGETQYFGPGTRLLVL.

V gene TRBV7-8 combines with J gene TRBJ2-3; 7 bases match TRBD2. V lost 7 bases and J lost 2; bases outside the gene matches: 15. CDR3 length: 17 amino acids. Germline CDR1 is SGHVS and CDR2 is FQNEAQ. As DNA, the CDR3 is TGTGCCAGCAAGTCCTCCCCGTGGGGGGGGATCACAGATACGCAGTATTTT. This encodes CASKSSPWGGITDTQYF.

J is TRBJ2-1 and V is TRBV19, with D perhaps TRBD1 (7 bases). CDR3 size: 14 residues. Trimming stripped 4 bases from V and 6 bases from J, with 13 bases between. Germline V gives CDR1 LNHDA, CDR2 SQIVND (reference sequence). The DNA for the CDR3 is TGTGCCAGTAGTACACAGGGGAGGCGCAATGAGCAGTTCTTC. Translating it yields CASSTQGRRNEQFF.

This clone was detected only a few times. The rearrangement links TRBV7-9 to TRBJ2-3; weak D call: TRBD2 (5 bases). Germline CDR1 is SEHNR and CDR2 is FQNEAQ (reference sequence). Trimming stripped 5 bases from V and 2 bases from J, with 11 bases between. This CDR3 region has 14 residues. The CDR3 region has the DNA TGTGCCAGCAGCCCACCGGGATCCACAGATACGCAGTATTTT. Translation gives CASSPPGSTDTQYF.

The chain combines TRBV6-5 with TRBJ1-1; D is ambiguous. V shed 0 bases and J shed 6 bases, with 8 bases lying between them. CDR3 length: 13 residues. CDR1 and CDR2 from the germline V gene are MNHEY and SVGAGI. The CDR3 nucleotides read TGTGCCAGCAGTTACTCGAGGTGGGCTGAAGCTTTCTTT. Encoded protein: CASSYSRWAEAFF.

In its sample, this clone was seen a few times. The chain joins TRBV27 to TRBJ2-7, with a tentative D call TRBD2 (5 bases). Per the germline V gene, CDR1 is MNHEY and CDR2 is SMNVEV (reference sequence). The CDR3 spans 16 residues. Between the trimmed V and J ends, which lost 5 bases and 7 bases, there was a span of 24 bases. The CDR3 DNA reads TGTGCCAGCAGTCCCCTGGGGAGCGCAAGGGCGAGGGAGCAGTACTTC. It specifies CASSPLGSARAREQYF.

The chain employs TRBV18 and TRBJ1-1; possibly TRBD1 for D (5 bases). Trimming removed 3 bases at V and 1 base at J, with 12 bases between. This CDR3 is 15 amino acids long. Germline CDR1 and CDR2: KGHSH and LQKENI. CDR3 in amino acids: CASSPQGTRNTEAFF. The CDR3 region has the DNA TGTGCCAGCTCACCTCAAGGGACGCGGAACACTGAAGCTTTCTTT.